These 4 T cell receptor beta chains were sequenced from one sample in a study of tumor-infiltrating lymphocytes in primary liver carcinoma. Germline DNA was also extracted, with blood RNA taken from unsorted whole blood. Researchers generated TCR beta cDNA from approximately 0.55 ug of total RNA, relying on a constant-region primer. Sequencing libraries for TCR beta derived from three nested multiplex PCR rounds that used slightly modified ARM-PCR. The study ran its first two PCR rounds for roughly 11 cycles each, using TRBV1-TRBV30 forward primers and a C-beta reverse primer. Using its own MiXCR run on the multiplex PCR reads, TCRdb lists one record per CDR3 protein. The sample has about 320,000 distinct CDR3 sequences; 55% to 65% are singletons. Sequences were obtained from peripheral blood. The receptors stem from a man aged 35-49 years with primary liver carcinoma and hepatitis B virus infection.

This clonotype showed up many times. The CDR3 loop is CASSQDRWSGANVLTF. The CDR3 DNA is TGCGCCAGCAGCCAAGATCGGTGGTCTGGGGCCAACGTCCTGACTTTC. The rearrangement joins TRBV4-3 to TRBJ2-6; D call uncertain. The V gene's germline CDR1 is LGHNA and CDR2 YSLEER. V lost 0 bases and J lost 1, with 7 bases in between. The CDR3 contains 16 residues.

This chain uses TRBV21-1 with TRBJ2-7; the DNA was not used to check the table's D call, TRBD1. TRBV21-1 is termed a pseudogene. The CDR3 runs to 17 residues. CDR3 region: CASSAFTGVRKSYEQYF. The CDR3 DNA sequence: TGTGCCAGCAGCGCCTTTACAGGCGTGAGGAAATCCTACGAGCAGTACTTC.

The rearrangement links TRBV6-1 to TRBJ1-2, with D unresolved. Between the trimmed V and J ends, which lost 2 bases and 4 bases, there was a span of 14 bases. The CDR3 loop spans 15 amino acids. Germline loops: CDR1 MNHNS, CDR2 SASEGT. CDR3 protein: CASSESGRAFYGYTF. In DNA, the CDR3 is TGTGCCAGCAGTGAATCCGGGCGCGCGTTCTATGGCTACACCTTC.

Regarding this clonotype: The conserved phenylalanine or tryptophan normally closing the CDR3 is absent here, so this likely arose from a read error. The chain couples TRBV11-1 to TRBJ2-3, with 7 positions matching TRBD2. From germline, CDR1 is SGHAT and CDR2 FQDESV (reference sequence). CDR3 length: 18 residues. V shed 11 bases and J 2 bases; nucleotides not matched to a gene: 22. CDR3 loop: CAGKEGTLTRGTTDTQYL. The CDR3 DNA reads TGTGCCGGCAAGGAGGGTACCTTGACGCGGGGGACCACAGATACGCAGTATCTT.